The entry below describes one TCR beta chain. This clonotype was counted between two and nine times. It has no known antigen specificity. No qualities accompany the bases; no much larger clone lies one base away. This specimen's treatment or condition label, per the study, means: in vitro stimulation with specific CMV peptide epitopes to enrich CMV-specific T cells. Sequencer: Illumina HiSeq 1500. TCRdb reran the public reads through fastp at Q25 and MiXCR, keeping productive beta chains. Every distinct CDR3 protein forms one entry, paired with its most common genes and DNA. The sample table records roughly 45,000 distinct CDR3 sequences; 20% to 25% of these occur just once. Together, the top ten hold about 87% of the sample. This sample was included in a study of T cell repertoires in cytomegalovirus infection (dated by TCRdb to between 2019 and 2020). About the full investigation: Peptide stimulations targeted recently identified HLA-C-restricted CMV epitopes, whose presentation resists viral immunomodulation, together with well-studied HLA-B-restricted epitopes. Because public TCR beta signatures pointed to carriage of CMV infection together with the matching HLA type, the HLA type of each donor mattered for the analysis.

Broad study findings and their caveats: The ex vivo response was dominated by HLA-C-restricted CMV-specific TCR beta clonotypes, and the single most frequent clonotype in two of eight donors was supplied by these HLA-C-restricted clonotypes. Carriers of CMV infection plus the relevant HLA type were discriminated by the cumulative frequency of public TCR beta family members in the study cohort and in an independent roughly 380-donor cohort.

The trim is 2 bases for V and 5 bases for J, with a gap of 18 bases between the germline ends. The germline V gene sets CDR1 to SGHVS and CDR2 to FNYEAQ. The cysteine opens and the phenylalanine closes a CDR3 of 16 amino acids. Only CDR3 DNA remains: 48 bases, in frame from the first base. The TCR originated in a human donor in good health (CMV status not recorded). Some clones in this sample may be carry-over from other donors' samples. The rearranged segments are TRBV7-6 and TRBJ2-5; the best D guess is TRBD2, with 6 bases matching. The material was CD8+ T cells from cultured PBMCs, obtained from culture after CMV antigen stimulation. The DNA sequence follows: TGTGCCAGCAGCTTACTATCCGGGACTCCAGGCGAGACCCAGTACTTC. Its product reads: CASSLLSGTPGETQYF.